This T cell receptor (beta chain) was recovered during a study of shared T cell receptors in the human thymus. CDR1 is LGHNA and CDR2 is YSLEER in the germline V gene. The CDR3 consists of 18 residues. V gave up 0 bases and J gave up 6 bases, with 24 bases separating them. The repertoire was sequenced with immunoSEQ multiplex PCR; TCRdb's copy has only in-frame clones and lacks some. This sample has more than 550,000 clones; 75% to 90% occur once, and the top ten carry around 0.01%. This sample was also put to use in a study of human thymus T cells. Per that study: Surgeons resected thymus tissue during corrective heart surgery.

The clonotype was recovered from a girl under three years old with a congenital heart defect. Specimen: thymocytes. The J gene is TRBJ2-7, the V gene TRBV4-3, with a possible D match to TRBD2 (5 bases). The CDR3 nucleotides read TGCGCCAGCAGCCAAGATTCCCCTCCTTCGTTCGGAGCGGCCGAGCAGTACTTC. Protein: CASSQDSPPSFGAAEQYF.